What follows are 24 T cell receptor beta chains derived from one specimen sequenced in a study of esophageal squamous cell carcinoma under preoperative chemotherapy. Time point indicated: after preoperative PTX-NDP chemotherapy. TCRdb re-derived calls from the PCR reads in MiXCR, one entry per CDR3 protein. The sample holds tens of thousands of distinct CDR3 sequences; around 50% are singletons and the top ten take roughly 25%. The biological material was taken from a patient given preoperative chemotherapy. These receptors originate from a human donor with esophageal squamous cell carcinoma. The donor label of this sample is uncertain.

On this clonotype itself: One junction end does not reproduce the germline sequence, and a read error may be involved. The chain couples TRBV7-8 to TRBJ2-4; D is possibly TRBD1 (6 bases). CDR3 size: 15 residues. CDR1 is SGHVS, CDR2 FQNEAQ, per germline. The CDR3: CASSLGASTTNTQYF. For the CDR3, the DNA is TGTGCCAGCAGCTTGGGGGCTTCCACCACAAACACTCAGTATTTC.

In regard to this clonotype: An end of the junction differs from the germline gene, which may be a read error. The genes are TRBV7-6 and TRBJ2-3, with D unresolved. Germline lookup yields CDR1 SGHVS and CDR2 FNYEAQ. This CDR3 spans 17 amino acids. CDR3 sequence reads: CASCVDGGSPSKDTQYF. DNA for the CDR3: TGTGCCAGCTGCGTAGATGGCGGCAGCCCCAGCAAAGATACGCAGTATTTC.

This clonotype appeared many times. This rearrangement joins TRBV7-9 to TRBJ1-4, with a tentative D call TRBD1 (5 bases). The CDR3 runs 14 residues. V was cut by 0 bases and J by 8 bases, with 10 bases left in between. CDR1 is SEHNR and CDR2 is FQNEAQ in the germline V gene (reference sequence). For the CDR3, the DNA is TGTGCCAGCAGCTTAGCAGTAGGACAAGAAAAACTGTTTTTT. This encodes CASSLAVGQEKLFF. The entire variable domain, with the rest obtained from reference TRBV7-9 and TRBJ1-4, is as follows: DTGVSQNPRHKITKRGQNVTFRCDPISEHNRLYWYRQTLGQGPEFLTYFQNEAQLEKSRLLSDRFSAERPKGSFSTLEIQRTEQGDSAMYLCASSLAVGQEKLFFGSGTQLSVL.

Worth noting for this clonotype: A much larger clone lies a single base off, so this may be a read error. V is TRBV6-1 and J is TRBJ1-2, with 8 positions matching TRBD1. The CDR3 sequence is 15 residues long. CDR1 and CDR2 from the germline V gene are MNHNS and SASEGT. The DNA for the CDR3 is TGTGCCAGCGAAGGTTGGACAGGGAAAAACTATTGCTACACCTTC. It codes for CASEGWTGKNYCYTF.

The rearrangement links TRBV11-2 to TRBJ2-1; 12 bases line up with TRBD2. CDR3 length: 17 residues. V was pared by 5 bases and J by 8 bases, with 13 bases of the junction left unmatched. The germline V gene has CDR1 SGHAT and CDR2 FQNNGV. The CDR3 region has the DNA TGTGCCAGCAGCCTTACCAGGACTAGCGGGGTTTGGGATGAGCAGTTCTTC. It yields the protein CASSLTRTSGVWDEQFF.

This clonotype came up once. A read error may produce the germline difference seen at one junction end. V usage is TRBV7-9 and J usage is TRBJ2-3; TRBD1 aligns across 8 bases. The CDR3 sequence is 15 residues long. The germline V gene encodes CDR1 SEHNR and CDR2 FQNEAQ (reference sequence). The CDR3 loop is CGSSLGTGGKDTQYF. The CDR3 DNA reads as TGTGGCAGCAGCTTGGGGACAGGAGGCAAAGATACGCAGTATTTC. Full variable domain (remainder filled in from reference TRBV7-9 and TRBJ2-3): DTGVSQNPRHKITKRGQNVTFRCDPISEHNRLYWYRQTLGQGPEFLTYFQNEAQLEKSRLLSDRFSAERPKGSFSTLEIQRTEQGDSAMYLCGSSLGTGGKDTQYFGPGTRLTVL.

Details on this clonotype: The junction departs from the called germline gene at one end, perhaps through a read error. This rearrangement joins TRBV27 to TRBJ2-4, with D unresolved. The end of the DNA aligns better with TRBJ2-5, so the J call may be wrong. Germline CDR1 is MNHEY and CDR2 is SMNVEV (reference sequence). The CDR3 contains 11 residues. This CDR3 reads CASSGRETQYF. The CDR3 bases are TGTGCGAGCAGTGGGCGGGAGACCCAGTACTTC.

Of note for this clonotype: No conserved phenylalanine or tryptophan ends this CDR3, so it is likely a read error. No DNA is shown, since the ends of the CDR3 on it are uncertain; the CDR3 is the one TCRdb lists. The chain has TRBV11-3 and TRBJ2-5; TRBD1, as called in the table, went unchecked against the DNA. Inclusive of both ends, the CDR3 amounts to 13 amino acids. Germline CDR1 SGHNT, CDR2 YENEEA. The CDR3 sequence is CPSCSKGLATRFS.

The rearrangement uses TRBV12-5 and TRBJ2-3; tentative D call: TRBD1 (6 bases). From germline, CDR1 is LGHNT and CDR2 FRNRAP. Trimming left V 5 bases short and J 11 bases short, with 23 bases between. This CDR3 has 15 residues. This CDR3 reads CASGPQVWGTGKQYF. CDR3 nucleotide sequence: TGTGCTAGTGGTCCCCAAGTCTGGGGCACAGGGAAGCAGTATTTT.

This chain connects TRBV12-3 or TRBV12-4 to TRBJ2-5; no clear D. V was cut by 0 bases and J by 2 bases, with 4 bases left in between. This CDR3 has 13 amino acids. The CDR3 DNA sequence: TGTGCCAGCAGTTTAGCACAGCAAGAGACCCAGTACTTC. Translation: CASSLAQQETQYF.

This clonotype was recorded many times. Compared with germline, one end of the junction differs, possibly owing to a read error. The chain has TRBV7-2 and TRBJ2-7; 7 nucleotides align to TRBD1. Germline loops: CDR1 SGHTA, CDR2 FQGNSA. The CDR3 sequence is 14 residues long. The DNA of the CDR3 is TGTGCCAGCAGCAGTAGACAGGGCTCCCACGAGCAGTACTTC. Amino acid sequence: CASSSRQGSHEQYF.

For this clonotype: Relative to the germline gene, one junction end is altered; a read error may explain this. The chain's CDR3 is CASSNPGGGANDTQYF. DNA of the CDR3: TGTGCCAGCAGCAACCCGGGGGGGGGAGCCAATGATACGCAGTATTTC. The J gene is TRBJ2-3, the V gene TRBV7-8; 8 bases match TRBD2. This CDR3 contains 16 residues. Per germline, CDR1 SGHVS and CDR2 FQNEAQ. The whole variable domain, remainder taken from reference TRBV7-8 and TRBJ2-3, is GAGVSQSPRYKVAKRGQDVALRCDPISGHVSLFWYQQALGQGPEFLTYFQNEAQLDKSGLPSDRFFAERPEGSVSTLKIQRTQQEDSAVYLCASSNPGGGANDTQYFGPGTRLTVL.

The rearrangement uses TRBV7-2 and TRBJ2-2; D is tentatively TRBD1 or TRBD2 (5 bases each). The CDR3 spans 12 residues. CDR1 SGHTA and CDR2 FQGNSA come from the germline V gene. The V gene lost 6 bases and the J gene lost 4 bases, with 6 bases spanning the gap. The CDR3 DNA reads TGTGCCAGCAGTGGGGGCACCGGGGAGCTGTTTTTT. This codes for CASSGGTGELFF.

This clonotype was recorded many times. The V call is TRBV7-8, the J call TRBJ1-1, with unresolved D. Trimming pared 8 bases from V and 1 base from J, leaving 17 bases between. Germline V CDR1 and CDR2: SGHVS, FQNEAQ. The CDR3 is made up of 15 amino acids. CDR3 sequence: CASASSRAGNTEAFF. The CDR3 bases are TGTGCCAGCGCGTCGTCCCGGGCGGGGAACACTGAAGCTTTCTTT.

This clonotype came up once. The rearrangement uses TRBV7-8 and TRBJ2-3; TRBD2 agrees at 7 bases. Trimming removed 5 bases from V and 9 bases from J; junction bases left unmatched: 17. CDR1 is SGHVS, CDR2 FQNEAQ, per germline. The CDR3 consists of 16 residues. The CDR3 DNA reads TGTGCCAGCAGCGACACGCGGGGGTGTGCCAAAAACACGCAGTATTTT. Translated: CASSDTRGCAKNTQYF.

J is TRBJ2-5 and V is TRBV7-8; 13 positions agree with TRBD2. The assigned J gene may be wrong: the sequence end matches TRBJ2-7 better. This CDR3 region has 16 residues. CDR1 is SGHVS and CDR2 is FQNEAQ in the germline V gene. The CDR3 loop is CASSLVGTSGTDEQYF. The DNA for the CDR3 is TGTGCCAGCAGCTTAGTGGGGACTAGCGGGACGGACGAGCAGTACTTC.

This clonotype has ten or more counts. V and J are TRBV12-3 or TRBV12-4 and TRBJ2-1; 9 nucleotides align to TRBD2. V trimming: 6 bases; J trimming: 5 bases; junction bases outside the gene matches: 8. The CDR3 is 15 amino acids. CDR3 sequence: CASRRAGGRNNEQFF. DNA for the CDR3: TGTGCCAGCAGAAGAGCGGGGGGCAGAAACAATGAGCAGTTCTTC.

The rearrangement joins TRBV7-6 to TRBJ2-5; no clear D. Between the trimmed V and J ends, which lost 6 bases and 4 bases, there was a span of 15 bases. From germline, CDR1 is SGHVS and CDR2 FNYEAQ. This CDR3 has 14 amino acids. Here the CDR3 reads CASSPRLVGETQYF. The CDR3 nucleotides are TGTGCCAGCAGTCCCAGGCTAGTAGGAGAGACCCAGTACTTC. Combining the CDR3 with reference TRBV7-6 and TRBJ2-5 gives the whole variable domain GAGVSQSPRYKVTKRGQDVALRCDPISGHVSLYWYRQALGQGPEFLTYFNYEAQQDKSGLPNDRFSAERPEGSISTLTIQRTEQRDSAMYRCASSPRLVGETQYFGPGTRLLVL.

Notes on this clonotype: The conserved closing phenylalanine or tryptophan is absent in this CDR3, likely reflecting a read error. The V gene is TRBV7-2, the J gene TRBJ2-5; 8 nucleotides agree with TRBD2. The DNA end is a closer match to TRBJ2-1, so the J assignment may be wrong. Per germline, CDR1 SGHTA and CDR2 FQGNSA. This CDR3 is built from 16 residues. The CDR3 DNA is TGTGCCAGCAGCTCTGGGCGGGGGGCGGGGCGGGAGTCCCAGTTCTTG. It codes for CASSSGRGAGRESQFL.

V usage is TRBV10-1 and J usage is TRBJ2-1; possible D gene TRBD2, 6 bases. This CDR3 comprises 15 residues. Trimming removed 2 bases from V and 0 bases from J, with 8 bases in between. Per the germline V gene, CDR1 is WNHNN and CDR2 is SYGVQD (reference sequence). This chain's CDR3 is CASSERGSSYNEQFF. The CDR3 nucleotides are TGCGCCAGCAGTGAGCGGGGGAGCTCCTACAATGAGCAGTTCTTC.

There are many counts of this clonotype. Since a much larger clone is just one base distant, this may be a read error. This chain connects TRBV7-2 to TRBJ2-5; no clear D gene. V was trimmed by 1 base and J by 11 bases, leaving 14 bases between them. The CDR3 covers 13 residues. Germline V gene data show CDR1 as SGHTA and CDR2 as FQGNSA. Written as DNA, the CDR3 is TGTGCCAGCAGCTTAGGATCAGCTAATGAGCAGTACTTC. Translation gives CASSLGSANEQYF.

This clonotype was observed once. The junction differs from germline at one of its ends, possibly a read error. This chain uses TRBV7-6 with TRBJ2-4; the D gene is possibly TRBD2 (5 bases). This CDR3 is 14 amino acids long. CDR1 is SGHVS and CDR2 is FNYEAQ in the germline V gene. CDR3 residues: CASSSVGAKNMQYF. The CDR3 nucleotides read TGTGCCAGCAGCTCGGTGGGAGCCAAAAACATGCAGTACTTC.

The chain carries TRBV7-2 and TRBJ2-1; a weak D match, TRBD1 (5 bases). CDR1 is SGHTA and CDR2 is FQGNSA in the germline V gene. The CDR3 extends over 14 amino acids. V lost 4 bases and J lost 4, with 11 bases in between. CDR3 residues: CASSSWTIYNEQFF. The DNA of the CDR3 is TGTGCCAGCAGCTCCTGGACAATTTACAATGAGCAGTTCTTC.

Concerning this clonotype: An end of the junction does not agree with germline; a read error may underlie this. The CDR3 DNA is TGTGCCAGCATCTCGAGGGTGGGGGCCACAAACACTCAGTACTTT. It yields the protein CASISRVGATNTQYF. The chain has TRBV7-2 and TRBJ2-4, with D perhaps TRBD1 (6 bases). The germline gives CDR1 SGHTA, CDR2 FQGNSA. The CDR3 contains 15 residues.